These T cell receptor beta chains were read from a single sample in a study of Ad26.COV2.S vaccination and SARS-CoV-2 variants. Only in-frame clones appear in the TCRdb table, and some are missing; sequencing was by immunoSEQ multiplex PCR. The repertoire includes a few hundred thousand clones, about 89% of them detected once, and around 3.5% sits in the top ten. The material sequenced was peripheral blood, taken in a trial of Ad26.COV2.S vaccine versus placebo. These receptors all stem from a person aged 18-65 years who received the Ad26.COV2.S COVID-19 vaccine or a placebo. The CDR3 runs from the conserved cysteine through the conserved F or W.

CDR3 length	V gene	J gene	CDR3 protein
18	TRBV4-1	TRBJ2-7	CASSQTRDSGGKRSEQYF
13	TRBV7-7	TRBJ2-5	CASSLVQGETQYF
13	TRBV6-2/TRBV6-3	TRBJ2-5	CASSYSTVETQYF
14	TRBV19	TRBJ1-4	CASSAGLRDEKLFF
14	TRBV18	TRBJ1-1	CASSPLGQNTEAFF
14	TRBV5-1	TRBJ2-1	CASSGEGGFNEQFF
12	TRBV14	TRBJ2-1	CASSQQNNEQFF
14	TRBV5-4	TRBJ1-1	CASNRDYSNTEAFF
16	TRBV24-1	TRBJ2-2	CATSDSEGSHTGELFF
13	TRBV6-5	TRBJ1-1	CASMWTGNTEAFF
15	TRBV11-1	TRBJ1-1	CASSLTRGGWTEAFF
16	TRBV18	TRBJ2-1	CASSPPSGGSPQEQFF
16	TRBV5-1	TRBJ2-1	CASSQRTSGTYNEQFF
15	TRBV5-4	TRBJ2-7	CASSPRGGGSYEQYF
18	TRBV5-4	TRBJ2-2	CASSLLLSRGLNTGELFF
15	TRBV5-4	TRBJ2-7	CASSLDQAVSAGQYF
15	TRBV13	TRBJ2-7	CASSLNAGTVYEQYF
14	TRBV14	TRBJ2-7	CASSHGSNSYEQYF
15	TRBV19	TRBJ2-3	CASSYRGGRTDTQYF
17	TRBV30	TRBJ2-2	CAWSVPRGLGVPGELFF
16	TRBV14	TRBJ2-5	CASSQVLAGGYETQYF
13	TRBV7-3	TRBJ1-5	CASSLTPNQPQHF
12	TRBV5-8	TRBJ1-1	CASSRTNTEAFF
15	TRBV3-1/TRBV3-2	TRBJ1-1	CASSHPRGTNTEAFF
14	TRBV30	TRBJ2-6	CAWSVSSGANVLTF
18	TRBV6-4	TRBJ1-1	CASSDAGAIATSLAEAFF
15	TRBV11-3	TRBJ2-2	CASSRLAGNTGELFF
15	TRBV7-2	TRBJ2-1	CASSLSGRDYNEQFF
16	TRBV4-1	TRBJ2-1	CASSPETGINYNEQFF
16	TRBV5-1	TRBJ1-3	CASSLEGQVSGNTIYF
16	TRBV7-2	TRBJ2-2	CASSLVAGGFTGELFF
14	TRBV27	TRBJ1-1	CASSVIQGTTEAFF
16	TRBV5-1	TRBJ1-1	CASSLAGNTGGTEAFF
15	TRBV2	TRBJ2-1	CASSRGGGYYNEQFF
15	TRBV18	TRBJ1-1	CASSPPAGQGAEAFF
15	TRBV5-1	TRBJ1-1	CASSATGGPNTEAFF